Each of the 25 T cell receptor beta chains below was sequenced from the same sample in a study of regulatory T cells in long-lasting Graves disease. The time point: persistent/refractory GD, antithyroid drugs over 5 years with positive TRAb. PBMC RNA was the source of the TCR library. iRepertoire HTBI primers and Arm-PCR of CDR3 regions built TCR beta libraries. Each CDR3 protein is one row after TCRdb ran MiXCR on the multiplex PCR reads. This sample has about 470,000 distinct CDR3 sequences, with less than 25% found just once. The specimen comprised peripheral blood mononuclear cells (PBMCs), sampled when the disease was refractory, from a patient treated with antithyroid drugs. The origin of the receptors is a female donor with Graves disease.

With respect to this clonotype: This likely reflects a read error, since a far larger clone is one base away. The CDR3 loop reads CASSPHLTRLEQYF. The DNA of the CDR3 is TGTGCCAGCTCACCTCACCTTACCCGCCTCGAGCAGTACTTC. The chain joins TRBV28 to TRBJ2-7; D uncertain. The V gene's germline CDR1 is MDHEN and CDR2 SYDVKM. The CDR3 covers 14 residues. V lost 8 bases and J 6 bases, leaving 20 bases between the germline ends. The full variable domain, rest sourced from reference TRBV28 and TRBJ2-7, is DVKVTQSSRYLVKRTGEKVFLECVQDMDHENMFWYRQDPGLGLRLIYFSYDVKMKEKGDIPEGYSVSREKKERFSLILESASTNQTSMYLCASSPHLTRLEQYFGPGTRLTVT.

The table lists this clonotype with many counts. The rearrangement links TRBV27 to TRBJ1-2; no definite D call. Per the germline V gene, CDR1 is MNHEY and CDR2 is SMNVEV (reference sequence). CDR3 size: 12 residues. V was cut by 5 bases and J by 7 bases, with 11 bases left in between. The chain's CDR3 is CASSTGGVGYTF. In DNA form, the CDR3 reads TGTGCCAGCAGTACGGGAGGTGTTGGCTACACCTTC.

In this sample, this clonotype turned up a few times. The rearrangement links TRBV7-9 to TRBJ2-2; 8 nucleotides line up with TRBD1. The CDR3 spans 15 residues. The V and J ends lost 3 bases and 5 bases, in that order; junction bases with no gene match: 5. Germline CDR1 and CDR2: SEHNR and FQNEAQ (reference sequence). In DNA form, the CDR3 reads TGTGCCAGCAGCTTGCAGGGGGCGTATACCGGGGAGCTGTTTTTT. It encodes CASSLQGAYTGELFF.

This rearrangement joins TRBV6-1 to TRBJ2-6; tentatively, D is TRBD2 (5 bases). Germline values: CDR1 MNHNS, CDR2 SASEGT. The ends were cut back, 8 bases at V and 2 bases at J, with 10 bases in the middle. The CDR3 extends over 14 amino acids. CDR3 nucleotide sequence: TGTGCCAGCGTGTGGGGAGCTGGGGCCAACGTCCTGACTTTC. It encodes CASVWGAGANVLTF.

The chain couples TRBV20-1 to TRBJ1-2; TRBD1 might be the D (5 bases). The CDR3 is 17 amino acids. Germline CDR1 DFQATT, CDR2 SNEGSKA (reference sequence). Trimming removed 0 bases from V and 2 bases from J, with 19 bases in between. The CDR3 loop reads CSARDGASYGANYGYTF. The CDR3 bases are TGCAGTGCTAGAGATGGGGCATCTTACGGCGCGAACTATGGCTACACCTTC.

This CDR3 reads CASSLEDSTDTQYF. In DNA, the CDR3 is TGTGCCAGCAGCTTAGAGGACAGCACAGATACGCAGTATTTT. The chain has TRBV7-9 and TRBJ2-3; D not certain. The V gene's germline CDR1 is SEHNR and CDR2 FQNEAQ (reference sequence). Trimming removed 1 base at V and 0 bases at J, with 5 bases between. The CDR3 length is 14 residues.

This clonotype was counted at least ten times. The V call is TRBV6-1, the J call TRBJ1-1; TRBD1 is a possible D gene (5 bases). Trimming removed 6 bases from V and 0 bases from J, with 8 bases in between. The CDR3 contains 13 residues. Looked up from germline, CDR1 is MNHNS and CDR2 is SASEGT. In DNA form, the CDR3 reads TGTGCCAGCAGAACAGGTATGAACACTGAAGCTTTCTTT. As protein: CASRTGMNTEAFF.

Comments on this clonotype: This may be a read error, as it is one base from a much larger clone. The chain links TRBV29-1 to TRBJ1-2; D gene unclear. Trimming shortened V by 0 bases and J by 5 bases, and 13 bases separated the two germline ends. The CDR3 covers 14 residues. Germline loops: CDR1 SQVTM, CDR2 ANQGSEA. The CDR3 DNA reads as TGCAGCGTTGAAGAAGGTGGAAATCAGTATGGCTACACCTTC. Its protein is CSVEEGGNQYGYTF.

There are a few counts of this clonotype. The rearrangement links TRBV4-1 to TRBJ2-7; perhaps TRBD2 as D (6 bases). CDR1 is MGHRA and CDR2 is YSYEKL in the germline V gene. The CDR3 runs to 15 residues. Trimming stripped 0 bases from V and 3 bases from J, with 12 bases between. CDR3 coding DNA: TGCGCCAGCAGCCAAGAGTCCCTAGCGAGCTACGAGCAGTACTTC. Its protein product is CASSQESLASYEQYF.

The J gene is TRBJ2-3, the V gene TRBV4-2, with D tentatively TRBD1 (5 bases). CDR3 length equals 17 residues. CDR1 is LGHNA and CDR2 is YNFKEQ in the germline V gene. Trimming stripped 0 bases from V and 4 bases from J, with 17 bases between. The CDR3 loop is CASSQDSGRDFPDTQYF. Written as DNA, the CDR3 is TGTGCCAGCAGCCAAGATTCCGGCAGGGATTTCCCAGATACGCAGTATTTT.

The CDR3 here is CASSSGPNPLDSPLHF. The CDR3 region has the DNA TGCGCCAGCAGCTCGGGACCTAATCCTCTGGATTCACCCCTCCACTTT. The rearrangement joins TRBV5-1 to TRBJ1-6, with a weak D call TRBD1 (5 bases). Between the trimmed V and J ends, which lost 3 bases and 8 bases, there was a span of 18 bases. Germline CDR1 reads SGHRS; CDR2 reads YFSETQ. The CDR3 loop spans 16 amino acids.

For this clonotype: Its ends do not fully match the called genes, so a read error is possible. This chain links TRBV12-3 or TRBV12-4 with TRBJ2-2; D may correspond to TRBD1 or TRBD2 (5 bases each). CDR3 length equals 14 residues. The CDR3 reads CASSLALGTGELVF. In DNA, the CDR3 is TGTGCCAGCAGTTTAGCGCTGGGGACCGGGGAGCTGGTTTTT.

V is TRBV6-1 and J is TRBJ2-2; TRBD2 matches at 7 bases. Trimming removed 4 bases from V and 7 bases from J; junction bases left unmatched: 6. Germline V gene lookup returns CDR1 MNHNS and CDR2 SASEGT. This CDR3 has 14 residues. As DNA, the CDR3 is TGTGCCAGCAGTGGAACTAGCGAGAGCGGGGAGCTGTTTTTT. The encoded protein is CASSGTSESGELFF.

This clonotype occurred many times. The CDR3 nucleotides are TGCAGCGTTGAAGATCCCCTTGTCTCCTACGAGCAGTACTTC. It encodes CSVEDPLVSYEQYF. The genes are TRBV29-1 and TRBJ2-7; D gene ambiguous. This CDR3 is 14 amino acids long. Trimming removed 0 bases from V and 0 bases from J, with 9 bases in between. In germline, CDR1 is SQVTM, CDR2 ANQGSEA.

The genes are TRBV27 and TRBJ1-3; D not resolved. CDR1 and CDR2 (germline): MNHEY, SMNVEV (reference sequence). V was pared by 10 bases and J by 0 bases, with 4 bases between. The CDR3 sequence is 11 residues long. CDR3 bases: TGTGCCACCCGCTCTGGAAACACCATATATTTT. It specifies CATRSGNTIYF.

The V call is TRBV9, the J call TRBJ2-2, with D possibly matching TRBD2 (6 bases). Germline V gene lookup returns CDR1 SGDLS and CDR2 YYNGEE. V shed 0 bases and J shed 0 bases, with 9 bases lying between them. CDR3 size: 16 residues. DNA for the CDR3: TGTGCCAGCAGCGTAGATAGCGGACCGAACACCGGGGAGCTGTTTTTT. Its protein is CASSVDSGPNTGELFF.

The CDR3 is CASSQDSRAHRGGRAKNIQYF. The CDR3 DNA reads TGTGCCAGCAGCCAAGATTCCCGGGCCCACAGGGGAGGGCGAGCCAAAAACATTCAGTACTTC. The gene calls are TRBV14 and TRBJ2-4; TRBD1 or TRBD2 may be the D gene (7 bases each). In germline, CDR1 is SGHDN, CDR2 FVKESK. Trimming stripped 0 bases from V and 0 bases from J, with 24 bases between. The CDR3 covers 21 residues.

This chain's CDR3 is CASSQEWGFQGYEQYF. The CDR3 region has the DNA TGTGCCAGCAGCCAAGAATGGGGGTTTCAGGGCTACGAGCAGTACTTC. This chain links TRBV4-2 with TRBJ2-7; either TRBD1 or TRBD2 may fit D (5 bases each). V was pared by 0 bases and J by 3 bases, with 15 bases between. The length of the CDR3 is 16 residues. Germline values: CDR1 LGHNA, CDR2 YNFKEQ.

The J gene is TRBJ2-1, the V gene TRBV28; tentatively, D is TRBD1 (7 bases). CDR1 and CDR2 from the germline V gene are MDHEN and SYDVKM. This CDR3 spans 17 amino acids. The V end lost 6 bases, the J end lost 0 bases, and 18 bases lay between the germline ends. The CDR3 sequence: CASRGGPGQSSYNEQFF. CDR3 DNA: TGTGCCAGCAGGGGAGGCCCGGGACAGAGCTCCTACAATGAGCAGTTCTTC.

The CDR3 protein is CASSDPGQTYEQYF. The CDR3 nucleotides read TGTGCCAGCTCCGATCCGGGACAGACCTACGAGCAGTACTTC. V and J are TRBV25-1 and TRBJ2-7; 7 bases match TRBD1. Trimming took 8 bases from V and 2 from J; bases not matched to a gene: 9. In germline, CDR1 is MGHDK, CDR2 SYGVNS. The CDR3 runs 14 residues.

This chain connects TRBV5-1 to TRBJ1-2, with D uncertain. Looked up from germline, CDR1 is SGHRS and CDR2 is YFSETQ. With 0 bases removed from V and 1 base from J, the gap between germline ends came to 7 bases. This CDR3 has 14 amino acids. The CDR3 nucleotides read TGCGCCAGCAGCTTGGAAGCTCTTAACTATGGCTACACCTTC. It is translated as CASSLEALNYGYTF. Full variable domain (missing parts from reference TRBV5-1 and TRBJ1-2): KAGVTQTPRYLIKTRGQQVTLSCSPISGHRSVSWYQQTPGQGLQFLFEYFSETQRNKGNFPGRFSGRQFSNSRSEMNVSTLELGDSALYLCASSLEALNYGYTFGSGTRLTVV.

The V call is TRBV6-1, the J call TRBJ1-1; weak D call: TRBD1 (6 bases). The length of the CDR3 is 18 residues. With 5 bases removed from V and 0 bases from J, the gap between germline ends came to 22 bases. Germline CDR1 MNHNS, CDR2 SASEGT. In DNA form, the CDR3 reads TGTGCCAGCAGTACCAGCAGTCCCCTCGGGACATTGAACACTGAAGCTTTCTTT. Translation gives CASSTSSPLGTLNTEAFF.

In this sample, this clonotype turned up many times. The chain has TRBV11-2 and TRBJ1-6, with D unresolved. Trimming stripped 3 bases from V and 10 bases from J, with 13 bases between. Germline V CDR1 and CDR2: SGHAT, FQNNGV. The CDR3 extends over 14 amino acids. The DNA for the CDR3 is TGTGCCAGCAGCTTTCAAGGGATTGAGTCACCCCTCCACTTT. This translates into CASSFQGIESPLHF. Variable domain in full (rest from reference TRBV11-2 and TRBJ1-6): EAGVAQSPRYKIIEKRQSVAFWCNPISGHATLYWYQQILGQGPKLLIQFQNNGVVDDSQLPKDRFSAERLKGVDSTLKIQPAKLEDSAVYLCASSFQGIESPLHFGNGTRLTVT.

In this sample, this clonotype turned up a few times. Written as DNA, the CDR3 is TGTGCCAGCAGTTACTCTTTTGGGTTGAGACTGATGACTGAAGCTTTCTTT. This translates into CASSYSFGLRLMTEAFF. The V call is TRBV6-5, the J call TRBJ1-1; D ambiguous. Trimming took 0 bases from V and 5 from J, leaving 19 bases between them. CDR3 length: 17 amino acids. Germline V lookup: CDR1 MNHEY, CDR2 SVGAGI.

This chain connects TRBV29-1 to TRBJ2-7; 10 nucleotides align to TRBD2. Germline V gene sequence: CDR1 SQVTM, CDR2 ANQGSEA. Trimming removed 2 bases from V and 4 bases from J; junction bases left unmatched: 11. This CDR3 region has 16 residues. Here the CDR3 DNA reads TGCAGCGTTGAACCCCTAGCTAGCGGGAGTTCGTACGAGCAGTACTTC. Its protein is CSVEPLASGSSYEQYF.